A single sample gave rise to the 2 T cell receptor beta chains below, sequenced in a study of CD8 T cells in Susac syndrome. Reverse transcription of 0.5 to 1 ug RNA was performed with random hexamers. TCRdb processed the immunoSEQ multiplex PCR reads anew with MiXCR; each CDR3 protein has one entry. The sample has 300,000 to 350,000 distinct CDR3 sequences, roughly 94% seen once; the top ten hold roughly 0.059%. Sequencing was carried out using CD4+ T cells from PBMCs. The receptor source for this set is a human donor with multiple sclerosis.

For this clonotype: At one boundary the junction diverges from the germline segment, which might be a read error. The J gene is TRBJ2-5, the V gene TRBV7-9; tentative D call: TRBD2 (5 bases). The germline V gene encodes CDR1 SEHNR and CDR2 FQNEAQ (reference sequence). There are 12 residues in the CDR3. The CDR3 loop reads CASSSTGPRGHF. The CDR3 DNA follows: TGTGCCAGCAGCTCTACCGGGCCCCGCGGGCACTTC. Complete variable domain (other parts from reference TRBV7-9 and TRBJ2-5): DTGVSQNPRHKITKRGQNVTFRCDPISEHNRLYWYRQTLGQGPEFLTYFQNEAQLEKSRLLSDRFSAERPKGSFSTLEIQRTEQGDSAMYLCASSSTGPRGHFGPGTRLLVL.

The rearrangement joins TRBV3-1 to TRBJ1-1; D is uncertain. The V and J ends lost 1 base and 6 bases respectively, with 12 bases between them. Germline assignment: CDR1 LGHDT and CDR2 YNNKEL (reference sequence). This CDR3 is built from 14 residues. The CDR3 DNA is TGTGCCAGCAGCCAAGTGGTGGGAGTCCCTGAAGCTTTCTTT. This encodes CASSQVVGVPEAFF.